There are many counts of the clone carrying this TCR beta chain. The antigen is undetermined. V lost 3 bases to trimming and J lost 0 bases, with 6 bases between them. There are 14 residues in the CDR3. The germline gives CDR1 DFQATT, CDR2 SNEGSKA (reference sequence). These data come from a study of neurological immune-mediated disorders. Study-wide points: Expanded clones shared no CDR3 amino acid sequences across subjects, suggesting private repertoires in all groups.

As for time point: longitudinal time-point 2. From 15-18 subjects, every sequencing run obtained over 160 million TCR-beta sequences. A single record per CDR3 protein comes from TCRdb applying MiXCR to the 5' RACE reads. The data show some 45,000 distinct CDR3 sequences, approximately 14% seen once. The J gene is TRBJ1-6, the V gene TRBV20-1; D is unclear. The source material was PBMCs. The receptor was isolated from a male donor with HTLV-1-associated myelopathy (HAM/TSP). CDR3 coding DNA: TGCAGTGCTAGCAGGAGCTCCTATAATTCACCCCTCCACTTT. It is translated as CSASRSSYNSPLHF.